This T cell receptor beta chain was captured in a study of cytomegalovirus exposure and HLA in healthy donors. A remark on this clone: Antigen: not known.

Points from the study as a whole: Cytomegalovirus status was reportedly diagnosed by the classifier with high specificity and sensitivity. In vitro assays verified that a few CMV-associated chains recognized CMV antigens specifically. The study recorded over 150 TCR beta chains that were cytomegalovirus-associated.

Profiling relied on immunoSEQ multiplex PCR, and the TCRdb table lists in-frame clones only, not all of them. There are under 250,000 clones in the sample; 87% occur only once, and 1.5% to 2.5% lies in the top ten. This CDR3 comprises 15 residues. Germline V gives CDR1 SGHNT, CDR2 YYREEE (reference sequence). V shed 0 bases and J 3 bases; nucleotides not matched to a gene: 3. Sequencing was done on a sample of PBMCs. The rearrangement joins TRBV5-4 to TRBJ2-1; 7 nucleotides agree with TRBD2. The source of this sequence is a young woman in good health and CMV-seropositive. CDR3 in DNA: TGTGCCAGCAGCTTGGTGGCTAGCGGCTACAATGAGCAGTTCTTC. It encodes CASSLVASGYNEQFF.